Shown below are 23 T cell receptor beta chains from a single sample sequenced in a study of technical replicates of blood from several donors. The protocol was immunoSEQ multiplex PCR, while the TCRdb copy is restricted to in-frame clones and leaves out a portion. The data contain 15,000 to 20,000 clones, around 80% of them seen just once; the ten biggest clones take up approximately 13%. The sequenced sample consisted of PBMCs. Every receptor here comes from a human donor in good health.

The V and J genes are TRBV7-2 and TRBJ1-1; TRBD1 agrees at 9 bases. The CDR3 length is 13 residues. V shed 5 bases, J shed 11 bases, and the junction held 9 bases outside the gene matches. CDR1 is SGHTA, CDR2 FQGNSA, per germline. The CDR3 is CASSPRQGGMAFF. Written as DNA, the CDR3 is TGTGCCAGCAGCCCCCGACAGGGGGGTATGGCTTTCTTT.

The CDR3 region has the DNA TGTGCCAGCAGCCCTCCGGCGGGGGATGAAAAACTGTTTTTT. This gives the protein CASSPPAGDEKLFF. The chain combines TRBV7-2 with TRBJ1-4, with a weak D call TRBD1 (5 bases). V dropped 5 bases and J dropped 6 bases, with 13 bases sitting between them. There are 14 residues in the CDR3. Germline V CDR1 and CDR2: SGHTA, FQGNSA.

This clone was detected a few times. V gene TRBV19 combines with J gene TRBJ1-1; no clear D gene. This CDR3 comprises 12 residues. The V end was cut by 1 base, the J end by 7 bases, with 7 bases between. Germline V lookup: CDR1 LNHDA, CDR2 SQIVND (reference sequence). In DNA, the CDR3 is TGTGCCAGTAGTATAGGGAGTGTTGAAGCTTTCTTT. It is translated as CASSIGSVEAFF.

The chain has TRBV5-1 and TRBJ2-7, with 7 positions matching TRBD2. Germline lookup yields CDR1 SGHRS and CDR2 YFSETQ. V dropped 3 bases and J dropped 2; count of bases not matched to a gene: 2. The CDR3 loop spans 13 amino acids. In nucleotides, the CDR3 is TGCGCCAGCAGCTACGGGACTACCTACGAGCAGTACTTC. Protein: CASSYGTTYEQYF.

The CDR3 sequence is CASTPGRARNTEAFF. CDR3 DNA sequence: TGTGCCAGCACCCCGGGGAGGGCCCGGAACACTGAAGCTTTCTTT. The chain joins TRBV9 to TRBJ1-1; D remains ambiguous. Between the trimmed V and J ends, which lost 6 bases and 1 base, there was a span of 16 bases. The germline CDR1 and CDR2 sequences are SGDLS and YYNGEE. This CDR3 has 15 amino acids. Together with reference TRBV9 and TRBJ1-1, the CDR3 gives the full variable domain: DSGVTQTPKHLITATGQRVTLRCSPRSGDLSVYWYQQSLDQGLQFLIQYYNGEERAKGNILERFSAQQFPDLHSELNLSSLELGDSALYFCASTPGRARNTEAFFGQGTRLTVV.

The chain uses TRBV12-5 and TRBJ2-2, with 8 nucleotides matching TRBD1. Germline trimming cut 3 bases from V and 6 bases from J; bases unmatched to any gene: 6. CDR3 length equals 15 residues. Germline-derived CDR1 and CDR2 are LGHNT and FRNRAP. CDR3 coding DNA: TGTGCTAGTGGTTTCGGCCAGGGGGCGTCCGGGGAGCTGTTTTTT. This translates into CASGFGQGASGELFF.

The rearrangement links TRBV30 to TRBJ2-7; TRBD2 agrees at 9 bases. Germline trimming cut 5 bases from V and 4 bases from J; bases unmatched to any gene: 12. CDR3 length: 15 residues. In germline, CDR1 is GTSNPN, CDR2 SVGIG (reference sequence). Here the CDR3 DNA reads TGTGCCTGGGCAGAGGGGGTTAGCGGGAGTTACGAGCAGTACTTC. It codes for CAWAEGVSGSYEQYF.

This rearrangement joins TRBV5-1 to TRBJ2-1; TRBD2 is a possible D gene (6 bases). The CDR3 is 15 amino acids. The V end was cut by 4 bases, the J end by 5 bases, with 16 bases between. Germline V gene lookup returns CDR1 SGHRS and CDR2 YFSETQ. The DNA for the CDR3 is TGCGCCAGCAGCCCACTGGCGGGGACCAACAATGAGCAGTTCTTC. Translation gives CASSPLAGTNNEQFF.

V and J are TRBV5-4 and TRBJ2-7; a weak D match, TRBD1 (6 bases). Germline V lookup: CDR1 SGHNT, CDR2 YYREEE (reference sequence). V lost 3 bases to trimming and J lost 5 bases, with 15 bases between them. The CDR3 has 14 residues. The CDR3 reads CASSSSTGSHEQYF. The CDR3, as DNA: TGTGCCAGCAGCTCCTCGACAGGATCCCACGAGCAGTACTTC.

This rearrangement joins TRBV28 to TRBJ1-4, with D possibly being TRBD1 (6 bases). Germline V CDR1 and CDR2: MDHEN, SYDVKM. This CDR3 contains 16 residues. The V and J ends lost 7 bases and 2 bases respectively, with 17 bases between them. The CDR3 DNA sequence: TGTGCCAGCAAATTGGGAGGGGGGTGGACTAATGAAAAACTGTTTTTT. Translating it yields CASKLGGGWTNEKLFF.

J is TRBJ2-5 and V is TRBV30; TRBD2 is a possible D gene (5 bases). Germline V gene lookup returns CDR1 GTSNPN and CDR2 SVGIG (reference sequence). Deletions cut 0 bases from V and 3 bases from J, with 14 bases between. This CDR3 is 15 amino acids long. CDR3 residues: CAWSVGMFGKETQYF. CDR3 bases: TGTGCCTGGAGTGTGGGTATGTTCGGGAAAGAGACCCAGTACTTC.

In DNA form, the CDR3 reads TGTGCCAGCAGCCAGTCGGGCGGGGGATACACCGGGGAGCTGTTTTTT. Its translation is CASSQSGGGYTGELFF. This chain links TRBV9 with TRBJ2-2; 7 bases align to TRBD2. CDR1 is SGDLS and CDR2 is YYNGEE in the germline V gene. This CDR3 comprises 16 residues. V lost 4 bases, J lost 3 bases, and 9 bases stayed unmatched.

V is TRBV7-8 and J is TRBJ2-5; D is perhaps TRBD2 (6 bases). Per germline, CDR1 SGHVS and CDR2 FQNEAQ. The CDR3 is 13 amino acids. V was shortened by 2 bases and J by 3 bases, with 7 bases between the two germline ends. The CDR3 spells CASSLRGKETQYF. The DNA for the CDR3 is TGTGCCAGCAGCTTACGGGGGAAAGAGACCCAGTACTTC.

The chain joins TRBV10-3 to TRBJ2-1, with TRBD2 matching over 8 bases. The length of the CDR3 is 16 residues. Germline V gene sequence: CDR1 ENHRY, CDR2 SYGVKD. V lost 6 bases and J lost 0; bases outside the gene matches: 7. CDR3: CAIRNGSGSSYNEQFF. The CDR3 DNA follows: TGTGCCATCAGAAACGGGAGCGGGAGCTCCTACAATGAGCAGTTCTTC.

The chain combines TRBV10-2 with TRBJ2-1; 13 bases are a match to TRBD2. Germline lookup yields CDR1 WSHSY and CDR2 SAAADI. V lost 3 bases and J lost 6; bases outside the gene matches: 5. The CDR3 is made up of 16 amino acids. The CDR3 here is CASSDSGLAGSNEQFF. The CDR3 DNA reads as TGCGCCAGCAGTGACTCGGGACTAGCGGGATCCAATGAGCAGTTCTTC.

This chain connects TRBV18 to TRBJ1-1, with 7 nucleotides matching TRBD1. Germline V gene sequence: CDR1 KGHSH, CDR2 LQKENI. The J segment lost 8 bases and the V segment lost 2 bases, leaving 5 bases of the junction unmatched. The CDR3 loop spans 13 amino acids. CDR3 in DNA: TGTGCCAGCTCACCAAACGAACAGGGGGAAGCTTTCTTT. It yields the protein CASSPNEQGEAFF.

J is TRBJ2-1 and V is TRBV7-8, with D perhaps matching TRBD1 (5 bases). With 2 bases removed from V and 4 bases from J, the gap between germline ends came to 6 bases. CDR3 length: 13 amino acids. Germline lookup yields CDR1 SGHVS and CDR2 FQNEAQ. The CDR3 is CASSLRQYNEQFF. The CDR3 DNA sequence: TGTGCCAGCAGCTTAAGACAGTACAATGAGCAGTTCTTC.

The chain joins TRBV27 to TRBJ2-7, with 10 nucleotides matching TRBD2. The CDR3 totals 15 residues. Germline trimming cut 5 bases from V and 4 bases from J; bases unmatched to any gene: 8. Per the germline V gene, CDR1 is MNHEY and CDR2 is SMNVEV (reference sequence). The CDR3 bases are TGTGCCAGCAGTACCACTAGCGGGATAAAGTACGAGCAGTACTTC. Residues: CASSTTSGIKYEQYF.

The rearrangement links TRBV6-6 to TRBJ2-1; 14 bases fit TRBD2. This CDR3 spans 16 amino acids. V trimming: 5 bases; J trimming: 9 bases; junction bases outside the gene matches: 9. Germline loops: CDR1 MNHNY, CDR2 SVGAGI (reference sequence). The DNA of the CDR3 is TGTGCCAGCAGTCGGCCGGGACTAGCGGGAGTCAGTGAGCAGTTCTTC. Translating it yields CASSRPGLAGVSEQFF.

This rearrangement joins TRBV7-8 to TRBJ1-2; the match to TRBD1 covers 8 bases. The CDR3 is made up of 14 amino acids. CDR1 and CDR2 (germline): SGHVS, FQNEAQ. V shed 1 base, J shed 5 bases, and the junction held 3 bases outside the gene matches. The CDR3 DNA sequence: TGTGCCAGCAGCTTAGGGGACAGGAATTATGGCTACACCTTC. Protein sequence: CASSLGDRNYGYTF. Full variable domain (outside the CDR3, taken from reference TRBV7-8 and TRBJ1-2): GAGVSQSPRYKVAKRGQDVALRCDPISGHVSLFWYQQALGQGPEFLTYFQNEAQLDKSGLPSDRFFAERPEGSVSTLKIQRTQQEDSAVYLCASSLGDRNYGYTFGSGTRLTVV.

The J gene is TRBJ2-2, the V gene TRBV2, with D perhaps TRBD1 (6 bases). CDR1 and CDR2 from the germline V gene are SNHLY and FYNNEI. Deletions cut 1 base from V and 5 bases from J, with 8 bases between. The CDR3 is 14 amino acids. The CDR3 sequence is CASSEGGLTGELFF. The DNA of the CDR3 is TGTGCCAGCAGTGAAGGGGGGCTTACCGGGGAGCTGTTTTTT.

This chain joins TRBV5-1 and TRBJ1-1, with a tentative D call TRBD1 (5 bases). Germline assignment: CDR1 SGHRS and CDR2 YFSETQ. The CDR3 is made up of 14 amino acids. V lost 2 bases and J 5 bases, leaving 13 bases between the germline ends. Here the CDR3 reads CASSFGGGRTEAFF. The CDR3 DNA reads as TGCGCCAGCAGCTTTGGCGGGGGGAGGACTGAAGCTTTCTTT.

For this clone: At one end, the junction sequence differs from germline, possibly due to a read error. This chain joins TRBV6-5 and TRBJ2-7, with 11 bases that match TRBD1. Germline loops: CDR1 MNHEY, CDR2 SVGAGI. This CDR3 has 14 residues. CDR3 sequence reads: CASSWGQGGCEQYF. The CDR3 DNA is TGTGCTAGCAGTTGGGGACAGGGGGGCTGCGAGCAGTACTTC.